These 17 T cell receptor beta chains came from one sample sequenced in a study of cytomegalovirus exposure and HLA in healthy donors. Vbeta (60) and Jbeta (13) primers were used in the PCR. Generated by immunoSEQ multiplex PCR, the TCRdb table keeps only in-frame clones and is missing some. Of about 100,000 clones in the sample, roughly 75% were seen once. What was sequenced was PBMCs. These receptors were taken from a man under 40 in good health and CMV-seronegative.

This sequence joins TRBV5-1 and TRBJ1-1; TRBD1 aligns across 7 bases. V was clipped by 3 bases and J by 1 base; unmatched bases: 9. This CDR3 comprises 16 residues. From germline, CDR1 is SGHRS and CDR2 YFSETQ. CDR3 sequence reads: CASSSRQGFPNTEAFF. The CDR3 nucleotides read TGCGCCAGCAGCTCTAGACAGGGCTTTCCGAACACTGAAGCTTTCTTT.

A few counts support this clone. The chain carries TRBV4-3 and TRBJ1-4; 8 bases are shared with TRBD1. The CDR3 is 16 amino acids. Germline V CDR1 and CDR2: LGHNA, YSLEER. J gave up 7 bases and V 0 bases, and 7 bases lay outside the gene matches. CDR3 bases: TGCGCCAGCAGCCAAGATCCCAGGGGGCGCGGTGAAAAACTGTTTTTT. Translating it yields CASSQDPRGRGEKLFF.

This rearrangement joins TRBV15 to TRBJ2-5; D may be TRBD2 (6 bases). V was cut by 8 bases and J by 3 bases, with 19 bases left in between. The CDR3 extends over 15 amino acids. Germline lookup yields CDR1 LNHNV and CDR2 YYDKDF (reference sequence). CDR3: CATGGFPGAKETQYF. As DNA, the CDR3 is TGTGCCACCGGGGGGTTCCCGGGAGCCAAAGAGACCCAGTACTTC.

V and J are TRBV6-6 and TRBJ2-7, with D possibly being TRBD2 (5 bases). Between the trimmed V and J ends, which lost 2 bases and 7 bases, there was a span of 18 bases. CDR1 and CDR2 (germline): MNHNY, SVGAGI (reference sequence). The CDR3 spans 15 residues. CDR3 nucleotide sequence: TGTGCCAGCAGTTACCCGGACGAGGCTCGGGGAGAGCAGTACTTC. Its translation: CASSYPDEARGEQYF.

This clone has only a few counts. This chain connects TRBV4-1 to TRBJ1-4, with 10 bases that match TRBD1. This CDR3 is 14 amino acids long. The trim removed 2 bases at V and 8 bases at J, leaving 2 bases unmatched. Germline CDR1 is MGHRA and CDR2 is YSYEKL. The CDR3 sequence is CASSQMGQGEKLFF. The CDR3 region has the DNA TGCGCCAGCAGCCAAATGGGACAGGGGGAAAAACTGTTTTTT.

The rearrangement uses TRBV2 and TRBJ1-2, with unresolved D. Trimming removed 4 bases from V and 2 bases from J, with 5 bases in between. The CDR3 has 12 residues. CDR1 is SNHLY and CDR2 is FYNNEI in the germline V gene. The CDR3 protein is CASSGSNYGYTF. The CDR3 DNA reads TGTGCCAGCAGTGGTTCAAACTATGGCTACACCTTC. The full variable domain, rest sourced from reference TRBV2 and TRBJ1-2, is EPEVTQTPSHQVTQMGQEVILRCVPISNHLYFYWYRQILGQKVEFLVSFYNNEISEKSEIFDDQFSVERPDGSNFTLKIRSTKLEDSAMYFCASSGSNYGYTFGSGTRLTVV.

The CDR3 spells CASSHPGYEQYF. The CDR3 DNA reads TGTGCCAGCAGCCACCCGGGCTACGAGCAGTACTTC. The chain joins TRBV14 to TRBJ2-7; D remains ambiguous. The CDR3 contains 12 residues. Looked up from germline, CDR1 is SGHDN and CDR2 is FVKESK. Trimming removed 3 bases from V and 3 bases from J, with 6 bases in between.

V is TRBV7-9 and J is TRBJ1-2; 8 bases are a match to TRBD1. This CDR3 has 13 residues. CDR1 SEHNR and CDR2 FQNEAQ come from the germline V gene (reference sequence). With 5 bases clipped from V and 8 bases from J, the junction kept 7 bases outside the gene matches. The CDR3 region has the DNA TGTGCCAGCAGCGTACAGGGGGTTCCGGGCTACACCTTC. This translates into CASSVQGVPGYTF. Full variable domain (remainder filled in from reference TRBV7-9 and TRBJ1-2): DTGVSQNPRHKITKRGQNVTFRCDPISEHNRLYWYRQTLGQGPEFLTYFQNEAQLEKSRLLSDRFSAERPKGSFSTLEIQRTEQGDSAMYLCASSVQGVPGYTFGSGTRLTVV.

The gene calls are TRBV7-9 and TRBJ1-1; 7 nucleotides line up with TRBD1. Germline trimming cut 5 bases from V and 4 bases from J; bases unmatched to any gene: 7. Germline V gene data show CDR1 as SEHNR and CDR2 as FQNEAQ (reference sequence). The CDR3 loop spans 14 amino acids. The CDR3, as DNA: TGTGCCAGCAGCGTAGGGGGCGGGAGCACTGAAGCTTTCTTT. It yields the protein CASSVGGGSTEAFF.

The chain couples TRBV19 to TRBJ2-1, with D uncertain. Trimming shortened V by 9 bases and J by 0 bases, and 12 bases separated the two germline ends. There are 14 residues in the CDR3. Germline V gene data show CDR1 as LNHDA and CDR2 as SQIVND (reference sequence). DNA of the CDR3: TGTGCCAGCAGCCCAGGTAACTCCTACAATGAGCAGTTCTTC. This sequence encodes CASSPGNSYNEQFF.

The V and J genes are TRBV5-6 and TRBJ2-7; 7 bases line up with TRBD1. This CDR3 has 15 residues. V lost 4 bases and J lost 4; bases outside the gene matches: 11. Germline values: CDR1 SGHDT, CDR2 YYEEEE. The CDR3 DNA follows: TGTGCCAGCAGCCGTGGGACAGTCCTTTTTTACGAGCAGTACTTC. This gives the protein CASSRGTVLFYEQYF.

The V gene is TRBV30, the J gene TRBJ1-1; D is perhaps TRBD1 (5 bases). Trimming took 1 base from V and 4 from J, leaving 10 bases between them. This CDR3 is built from 13 residues. CDR1 and CDR2 (germline): GTSNPN, SVGIG (reference sequence). The CDR3 reads CAWSGQRGTEAFF. The CDR3 DNA sequence: TGTGCCTGGAGTGGACAGCGAGGCACTGAAGCTTTCTTT.

The V gene is TRBV27, the J gene TRBJ2-5; 15 positions match TRBD2. Trimming cost V 4 bases and J 5 bases; bases outside gene matches: 8. The CDR3 has 17 amino acids. From germline, CDR1 is MNHEY and CDR2 SMNVEV (reference sequence). The CDR3 loop is CASSSGTSGRWWETQYF. CDR3 in DNA: TGTGCCAGCAGTTCCGGGACTAGCGGGAGGTGGTGGGAGACCCAGTACTTC.

This clone was recorded once. This rearrangement joins TRBV2 to TRBJ2-5, with D possibly TRBD1 on 6 matching bases. CDR1 is SNHLY, CDR2 FYNNEI, per germline. CDR3 length equals 14 residues. The V gene lost 4 bases and the J gene lost 3 bases, with 12 bases spanning the gap. The CDR3 loop reads CASSVQGWKETQYF. DNA for the CDR3: TGTGCCAGCAGTGTCCAGGGGTGGAAAGAGACCCAGTACTTC.

This rearrangement joins TRBV7-9 to TRBJ2-3; 8 bases fit TRBD2. Trimming removed 1 base from V and 3 bases from J; junction bases left unmatched: 6. Looked up from germline, CDR1 is SEHNR and CDR2 is FQNEAQ (reference sequence). The CDR3 contains 16 residues. The CDR3 loop reads CASSLGAGEVTDTQYF. CDR3 DNA: TGTGCCAGCAGCTTAGGAGCGGGAGAAGTAACAGATACGCAGTATTTT.

The chain combines TRBV9 with TRBJ2-7; a possible D gene is TRBD2 (6 bases). Germline-derived CDR1 and CDR2 are SGDLS and YYNGEE. The CDR3 extends over 13 amino acids. Trimming removed 4 bases at V and 7 bases at J, with 15 bases between. DNA of the CDR3: TGTGCCAGCAGCAGGGACTCCCCTGGTGAGCAGTACTTC. Amino acid sequence: CASSRDSPGEQYF.

The CDR3 sequence is CASSQDPGRNQPQHF. In DNA form, the CDR3 reads TGCGCCAGCAGCCAAGATCCCGGGAGGAATCAGCCCCAGCATTTT. The chain recombines TRBV4-3 with TRBJ1-5; D uncertain. CDR1 is LGHNA and CDR2 is YSLEER in the germline V gene. Trimming cost V 0 bases and J 4 bases, with 10 bases left between them. The CDR3 consists of 15 residues.